This T cell receptor (beta chain) was sequenced during a study of cytomegalovirus exposure and HLA in healthy donors. Study-level points and caveats: A later analysis found common viral pathogens apparently linked to several of the most significant clusters.

As to this clone: Its antigen is not known.

60 Vbeta and 13 Jbeta primers were used in PCR. The table came from immunoSEQ multiplex PCR; TCRdb's copy has only in-frame clones and leaves some out. This table has 100,000 to 150,000 clones, about a sixth appearing once. In germline, CDR1 is SNHLY, CDR2 FYNNEI. V was clipped by 1 base and J by 0 bases, with 10 bases between them. This CDR3 is built from 16 residues. This TCR came from a female donor in good health and CMV-seropositive. V usage is TRBV2 and J usage is TRBJ1-5; D is possibly TRBD1 (5 bases). Sequenced material: PBMCs. The CDR3 spells CASSEDRFYSNQPQHF. The CDR3 bases are TGTGCCAGCAGTGAAGACAGGTTTTATAGCAATCAGCCCCAGCATTTT.